One and the same sample provided the 28 T cell receptor beta chains below, sequenced in a study of blood T cell repertoires in COVID-19. The protocol was immunoSEQ multiplex PCR, while the TCRdb copy is restricted to in-frame clones and leaves out a portion. This table has under 300,000 clones, approximately 90% appearing once. Sequenced material: PBMCs or T cells enriched from blood (not recorded which). Every receptor here comes from a woman in her twenties or thirties with acute COVID-19.

This chain links TRBV6-4 with TRBJ2-7; D may be TRBD2 (5 bases). This CDR3 has 14 amino acids. Germline V lookup: CDR1 MRHNA, CDR2 SNTAGT. V was trimmed by 3 bases and J by 3 bases, leaving 12 bases between them. The CDR3 region has the DNA TGTGCCAGCAGTGAAGGACCCGGAGGCTACGAGCAGTACTTC. Translating gives CASSEGPGGYEQYF.

The chain combines TRBV5-6 with TRBJ2-6; 9 nucleotides match TRBD2. V was clipped by 2 bases and J by 0 bases; unmatched bases: 3. The CDR3 contains 17 residues. Germline lookup yields CDR1 SGHDT and CDR2 YYEEEE. CDR3: CASSFASGISGANVLTF. CDR3 nucleotides: TGTGCCAGCAGCTTTGCTAGCGGGATCTCTGGGGCCAACGTCCTGACTTTC.

The V and J genes are TRBV19 and TRBJ2-1; tentative D call: TRBD2 (6 bases). CDR1 and CDR2 from the germline V gene are LNHDA and SQIVND (reference sequence). V shed 3 bases and J shed 5 bases, with 41 bases lying between them. This CDR3 has 24 residues. The CDR3 spells CASSILRGDSGLFYDPNSHNEQFF. In DNA, the CDR3 is TGTGCCAGTAGTATTTTAAGGGGAGACAGTGGACTATTTTATGATCCAAATTCCCACAATGAGCAGTTCTTC.

V is TRBV5-1 and J is TRBJ2-7; D uncertain. CDR3 length: 13 amino acids. Germline V gives CDR1 SGHRS, CDR2 YFSETQ. Deletions cut 0 bases from V and 2 bases from J, with 6 bases between. CDR3 DNA: TGCGCCAGCAGCTTGGTACAGCCCTACGAGCAGTACTTC. This translates into CASSLVQPYEQYF.

This clone was picked up one time. V gene TRBV3-1 (or the pseudogene TRBV3-2) combines with J gene TRBJ1-1; possible D gene TRBD1, 5 bases. Trimming took off 1 base at V and 2 bases at J, with 11 bases between the two ends. The CDR3 runs to 15 residues. Per germline, CDR1 LGHDT and CDR2 YNNKEL (reference sequence). This chain's CDR3 is CASSQVGRVNTEAFF. In DNA form, the CDR3 reads TGTGCCAGCAGCCAAGTTGGCAGGGTTAACACTGAAGCTTTCTTT.

In DNA form, the CDR3 reads TGTGCCAGCAGCTTGGCAGGGAGGGAGCAGTACTTC. Protein: CASSLAGREQYF. The chain employs TRBV5-4 and TRBJ2-7; D perhaps matches TRBD2 (6 bases). The germline CDR1 and CDR2 sequences are SGHNT and YYREEE (reference sequence). The V end lost 0 bases, the J end lost 7 bases, and 8 bases lay between the germline ends. This CDR3 region has 12 residues.

This rearrangement joins TRBV5-4 to TRBJ2-1; no definite D call. This CDR3 contains 12 residues. Deletions cut 3 bases from V and 7 bases from J, with 8 bases between. The germline V gene has CDR1 SGHNT and CDR2 YYREEE (reference sequence). CDR3 residues: CASSSARNEQFF. DNA for the CDR3: TGTGCCAGCAGCTCGGCTAGAAATGAGCAGTTCTTC. The whole variable domain, remainder taken from reference TRBV5-4 and TRBJ2-1, is ETGVTQSPTHLIKTRGQQVTLRCSSQSGHNTVSWYQQALGQGPQFIFQYYREEENGRGNFPPRFSGLQFPNYSSELNVNALELDDSALYLCASSSARNEQFFGPGTRLTVL.

A few counts support this clone. The chain combines TRBV7-2 with TRBJ2-7, with 7 nucleotides matching TRBD1. The CDR3 runs 14 residues. Trimming at V came to 4 bases and at J to 0 bases, leaving 3 bases not matched to a gene. Germline lookup yields CDR1 SGHTA and CDR2 FQGNSA. The CDR3 DNA is TGTGCCAGCAGCTCCAGACAGGGCTCCTACGAGCAGTACTTC. As protein: CASSSRQGSYEQYF.

This clone was seen once. V and J are TRBV2 and TRBJ2-2, with D possibly being TRBD2 (5 bases). This CDR3 region has 15 residues. V lost 8 bases, J lost 5 bases, and 18 bases lay in between. From germline, CDR1 is SNHLY and CDR2 FYNNEI. The CDR3 protein is CASGSSGMRTGELFF. As DNA, the CDR3 is TGTGCCAGCGGATCCTCCGGGATGAGGACCGGGGAGCTGTTTTTT.

The chain joins TRBV11-2 to TRBJ2-7; TRBD1 matches at 8 bases. Per the germline V gene, CDR1 is SGHAT and CDR2 is FQNNGV. V lost 1 base to trimming and J lost 4 bases; unmatched junction nucleotides: 3. The CDR3 has 14 residues. The CDR3 is CASSLGTGLYEQYF. The CDR3 bases are TGTGCCAGCAGCTTAGGGACAGGGCTTTACGAGCAGTACTTC.

The chain has TRBV4-1 and TRBJ1-6; D remains ambiguous. There are 13 residues in the CDR3. Between the trimmed V and J ends, which lost 0 bases and 10 bases, there was a span of 7 bases. CDR1 is MGHRA and CDR2 is YSYEKL in the germline V gene. The CDR3 nucleotides are TGCGCCAGCAGCCAAGATCCCTTCTCACCCCTCCACTTT. It is translated as CASSQDPFSPLHF.

The chain links TRBV7-8 to TRBJ2-3, with 8 bases identical to TRBD2. Germline lookup yields CDR1 SGHVS and CDR2 FQNEAQ. Germline trimming cut 0 bases from V and 4 bases from J; bases unmatched to any gene: 3. This CDR3 comprises 15 residues. CDR3 bases: TGTGCCAGCAGCTTAGCGGGTAGCGGGGCAGATACGCAGTATTTT. Translating gives CASSLAGSGADTQYF.

The gene calls are TRBV6-5 and TRBJ2-5, with a possible D match to TRBD1 (5 bases). Trimming left V 3 bases short and J 5 bases short, with 13 bases between. Germline CDR1 reads MNHEY; CDR2 reads SVGAGI. This CDR3 has 14 residues. CDR3 sequence reads: CASSYGQGGETQYF. The DNA of the CDR3 is TGTGCCAGCAGTTATGGGCAGGGTGGGGAGACCCAGTACTTC.

The chain carries TRBV7-2 and TRBJ2-2; tentative D call: TRBD2 (5 bases). The V end lost 5 bases, the J end lost 4 bases, and 11 bases lay between the germline ends. The germline V gene encodes CDR1 SGHTA and CDR2 FQGNSA. The CDR3 is 14 amino acids. The CDR3: CASSPLVSTGELFF. CDR3 nucleotides: TGTGCCAGCAGCCCACTAGTAAGCACCGGGGAGCTGTTTTTT. Together with reference TRBV7-2 and TRBJ2-2, the CDR3 gives the full variable domain: GAGVSQSPSNKVTEKGKDVELRCDPISGHTALYWYRQSLGQGLEFLIYFQGNSAPDKSGLPSDRFSAERTGGSVSTLTIQRTQQEDSAVYLCASSPLVSTGELFFGEGSRLTVL.

V gene TRBV7-2 combines with J gene TRBJ2-7; the match to TRBD2 covers 13 bases. V was pared by 5 bases and J by 2 bases, with 6 bases of the junction left unmatched. The length of the CDR3 is 16 residues. In germline, CDR1 is SGHTA, CDR2 FQGNSA. CDR3 nucleotide sequence: TGTGCCAGCAGCGGGGGACTAGCGGGAAGGCCCTACGAGCAGTACTTC. Amino acid sequence: CASSGGLAGRPYEQYF.

This chain joins TRBV7-6 and TRBJ1-1, with unresolved D. This CDR3 contains 12 residues. The germline CDR1 and CDR2 sequences are SGHVS and FNYEAQ. V was shortened by 0 bases and J by 8 bases, with 7 bases between the two germline ends. Written as DNA, the CDR3 is TGTGCCAGCAGCTTAGCGGGAGGGGAAGCTTTCTTT. This codes for CASSLAGGEAFF.

The chain recombines TRBV6-2 or TRBV6-3 with TRBJ1-5; a possible D gene is TRBD1 (6 bases). This CDR3 comprises 15 residues. Germline V gene lookup returns CDR1 MNHEY and CDR2 SVGEGT. Trimming pared 5 bases from V and 3 bases from J, leaving 14 bases between. DNA of the CDR3: TGTGCCAGCAGTCCCATCGGGACAAACAATCAGCCCCAGCATTTT. It encodes CASSPIGTNNQPQHF.

V and J are TRBV30 and TRBJ2-1; 7 bases map to TRBD2. The ends lost 5 bases at V and 9 bases at J; junction bases unmatched: 4. This CDR3 has 11 residues. CDR1 GTSNPN and CDR2 SVGIG come from the germline V gene (reference sequence). The CDR3 coding sequence is TGTGCCTGGGCTCCGGGGGGTGAGCAGTTCTTC. Protein sequence: CAWAPGGEQFF. Together with reference TRBV30 and TRBJ2-1, the CDR3 gives the full variable domain: SQTIHQWPATLVQPVGSPLSLECTVEGTSNPNLYWYRQAAGRGLQLLFYSVGIGQISSEVPQNLSASRPQDRQFILSSKKLLLSDSGFYLCAWAPGGEQFFGPGTRLTVL.

The chain joins TRBV20-1 to TRBJ2-3, with TRBD2 identical over 10 bases. The CDR3 sequence is 13 residues long. The J segment lost 11 bases and the V segment lost 3 bases, leaving 8 bases of the junction unmatched. Per the germline V gene, CDR1 is DFQATT and CDR2 is SNEGSKA (reference sequence). The CDR3 sequence is CSASVLAGVVQYF. CDR3 bases: TGCAGTGCTAGTGTCCTAGCGGGAGTGGTGCAGTATTTT.

The rearrangement uses TRBV28 and TRBJ1-2; 10 nucleotides align to TRBD1. The CDR3 sequence is 15 residues long. CDR1 and CDR2 from the germline V gene are MDHEN and SYDVKM. With 7 bases clipped from V and 7 bases from J, the junction kept 12 bases outside the gene matches. CDR3 residues: CASNGPGQGIGGYTF. CDR3 DNA sequence: TGTGCCAGCAATGGACCGGGACAGGGGATTGGTGGCTACACCTTC.

The CDR3 reads CATSRLKATGLEKLFF. For the CDR3, the DNA is TGTGCCACCAGCAGACTAAAGGCGACAGGGCTTGAAAAACTGTTTTTT. The V call is TRBV15, the J call TRBJ1-4; 7 nucleotides match TRBD1. Germline assignment: CDR1 LNHNV and CDR2 YYDKDF (reference sequence). The CDR3 extends over 16 amino acids. Trimming at V came to 2 bases and at J to 7 bases, leaving 10 bases not matched to a gene.

The chain carries TRBV20-1 and TRBJ1-5; D is unresolved. CDR1 DFQATT and CDR2 SNEGSKA come from the germline V gene (reference sequence). The CDR3 is 14 amino acids. Trimming stripped 3 bases from V and 0 bases from J, with 9 bases between. For the CDR3, the DNA is TGCAGTGCTAGTCAGGATCATAGCAATCAGCCCCAGCATTTT. This codes for CSASQDHSNQPQHF.

This clone has a handful of counts. The chain is built from TRBV6-5 and TRBJ1-2; 7 bases are a match to TRBD1. J lost 7 bases, V lost 7 bases, and 12 bases had no gene match. The germline CDR1 and CDR2 sequences are MNHEY and SVGAGI. CDR3 size: 14 residues. DNA of the CDR3: TGTGCCAGCAAAATAAAGGGGGCGGGATTTGGCTACACCTTC. Translation: CASKIKGAGFGYTF.

The rearrangement links TRBV7-2 to TRBJ1-4; unclear D gene. The CDR3 contains 15 residues. V was pared by 1 base and J by 7 bases, with 13 bases between. CDR1 and CDR2 from the germline V gene are SGHTA and FQGNSA. The CDR3 reads CASSLGSGIVEKLFF. CDR3 sequence (DNA): TGTGCCAGCAGCTTAGGGTCCGGGATTGTTGAAAAACTGTTTTTT. Complete variable domain (other parts from reference TRBV7-2 and TRBJ1-4): GAGVSQSPSNKVTEKGKDVELRCDPISGHTALYWYRQSLGQGLEFLIYFQGNSAPDKSGLPSDRFSAERTGGSVSTLTIQRTQQEDSAVYLCASSLGSGIVEKLFFGSGTQLSVL.

The rearrangement uses TRBV29-1 and TRBJ2-7; 7 bases fit TRBD1. V lost 5 bases, J lost 4 bases, and 11 bases stayed unmatched. The CDR3 covers 14 residues. Per the germline V gene, CDR1 is SQVTM and CDR2 is ANQGSEA. CDR3 loop: CSVWTGQPPYEQYF. CDR3 in DNA: TGCAGCGTTTGGACAGGCCAACCCCCTTACGAGCAGTACTTC.

The chain carries TRBV2 and TRBJ1-2, with D perhaps TRBD1 (6 bases). This CDR3 is built from 13 residues. The V end was cut by 4 bases, the J end by 3 bases, with 9 bases between. Germline V gene lookup returns CDR1 SNHLY and CDR2 FYNNEI. CDR3 DNA sequence: TGTGCCAGCAGTGCCGCAGGGGACTATGGCTACACCTTC. Amino acids: CASSAAGDYGYTF.

The chain joins TRBV27 to TRBJ2-2, with 9 bases that match TRBD2. CDR1 and CDR2 (germline): MNHEY, SMNVEV (reference sequence). This CDR3 is 16 amino acids long. After removal of 5 bases from V and 7 bases from J, the junction contained 11 bases not matched to a gene. CDR3 in amino acids: CASSTKSSGDGGELFF. The DNA for the CDR3 is TGTGCCAGCAGTACCAAATCTAGCGGGGACGGCGGGGAGCTGTTTTTT.

The V gene is TRBV28, the J gene TRBJ2-1; 11 nucleotides align to TRBD2. The CDR3 spans 15 residues. In germline, CDR1 is MDHEN, CDR2 SYDVKM. The J segment lost 5 bases and the V segment lost 5 bases, leaving 5 bases of the junction unmatched. The CDR3 DNA sequence: TGTGCCAGCAGTAGTAGCGGGAGGGCCGACAATGAGCAGTTCTTC. It translates to CASSSSGRADNEQFF.